This T cell receptor (beta chain) stems from a study of regulatory T cells in long-lasting Graves disease. Time point indicated: newly diagnosed GD, antithyroid drugs for less than 3 months. TCR sequences were obtained from RNA taken from PBMCs. The CDR3 length is 13 residues. From germline, CDR1 is SGHNT and CDR2 YYREEE (reference sequence). The V gene lost 9 bases and the J gene lost 6 bases, with 18 bases spanning the gap. Arm-PCR of CDR3 regions and iRepertoire HTBI primers were the basis on which TCR beta libraries were built. In TCRdb, the multiplex PCR reads were re-called with MiXCR into one record per CDR3 protein. This sample has about 470,000 distinct CDR3 sequences; about 15% occur once, and the top ten carry roughly 17%. This clonotype was seen more than once but under ten times. These data are also associated with another study on T cells in Graves' hyperthyroidism and ophthalmopathy. This second study says: In patients aged 18 to 65, hyperthyroidism was newly diagnosed, with duration under 2 months. Exclusion of patients followed from uncontrolled infection, other autoimmune disease, pregnancy or lactation.

The source material was peripheral blood mononuclear cells (PBMCs), sampled at new diagnosis, from a patient treated with antithyroid drugs. The chain links TRBV5-4 to TRBJ2-5; weak D call: TRBD2 (6 bases). The sequence derives from a woman aged 25 to 39 with Graves disease. CDR3 residues: CATRGRDSQTQYF. The CDR3 DNA sequence: TGTGCCACCCGGGGGAGAGATAGTCAGACCCAGTACTTC.